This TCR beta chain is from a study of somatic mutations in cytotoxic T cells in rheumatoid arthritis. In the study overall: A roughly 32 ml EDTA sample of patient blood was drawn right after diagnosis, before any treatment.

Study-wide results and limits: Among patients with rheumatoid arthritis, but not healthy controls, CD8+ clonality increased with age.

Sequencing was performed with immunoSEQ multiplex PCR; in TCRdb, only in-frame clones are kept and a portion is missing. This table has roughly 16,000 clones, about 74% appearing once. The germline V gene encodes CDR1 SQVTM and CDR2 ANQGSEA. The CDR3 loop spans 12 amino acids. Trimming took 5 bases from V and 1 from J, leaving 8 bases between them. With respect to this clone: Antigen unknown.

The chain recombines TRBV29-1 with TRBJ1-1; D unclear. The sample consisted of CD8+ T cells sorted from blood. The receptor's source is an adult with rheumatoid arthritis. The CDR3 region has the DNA TGCAGCGTTAGACGGGAGAACACTGAAGCTTTCTTT. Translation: CSVRRENTEAFF. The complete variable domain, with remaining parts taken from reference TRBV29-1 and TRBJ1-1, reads SAVISQKPSRDICQRGTSLTIQCQVDSQVTMMFWYRQQPGQSLTLIATANQGSEATYESGFVIDKFPISRPNLTFSTLTVSNMSPEDSSIYLCSVRRENTEAFFGQGTRLTVV.